Following are 5 T cell receptor beta chains from one sample sequenced in a study of post-analysis software for immune sequencing data (dated by TCRdb to the mid-2010s). Results and caveats for the whole study, not just this receptor: Several TRBV segments, including TRBV5-6, TRBV5-1 and TRBV20-1, were significantly more frequent in patients than controls.

Their specific antigens are unknown. Libraries were built with PCR. TCRdb names Illumina HiSeq 2500 as the instrument used. To reduce PCR and sequencing biases, unique molecular identifiers were built into the TCR beta cDNA libraries. Starting from the raw public reads, TCRdb applied fastp trimming at Q25, assembled clones with MiXCR and retained in-frame beta chains. Rows merge per CDR3 protein into single entries with the most common DNA and genes. The sample has 800,000 to 950,000 distinct CDR3 sequences on record, about 53% of them singletons. Roughly 4.4% of the sample is taken by the ten largest. The specimen was blood. These TCRs come from a girl aged 5-17 years with multiple sclerosis.

J is TRBJ2-7 and V is TRBV6-5, with D perhaps being TRBD1 or TRBD2 (7 bases each). From germline, CDR1 is MNHEY and CDR2 SVGAGI. The CDR3 is 13 amino acids. Trimming shortened V by 9 bases and J by 1 base, and 13 bases separated the two germline ends. For the CDR3, the DNA is TGTGCCAGTAGACAGGGAGGGTCCTACGAGCAGTACTTC. It is translated as CASRQGGSYEQYF.

The rearrangement links TRBV14 to TRBJ2-1; TRBD2 matches 7 bases. V trimming: 3 bases; J trimming: 10 bases; junction bases outside the gene matches: 9. CDR3 length: 14 residues. Looked up from germline, CDR1 is SGHDN and CDR2 is FVKESK. As DNA, the CDR3 is TGTGCCAGCAGCCACCGCGGCGGGGGAGGCGAGCAGTTCTTC. This encodes CASSHRGGGGEQFF.

V is TRBV20-1 and J is TRBJ2-5, with TRBD1 identical over 9 bases. Trimming at V came to 6 bases and at J to 0 bases, leaving 11 bases not matched to a gene. Germline CDR1 is DFQATT and CDR2 is SNEGSKA (reference sequence). The CDR3 has 16 residues. The CDR3 loop reads CSAQGQGTVDQETQYF. In DNA form, the CDR3 reads TGCAGTGCCCAAGGACAGGGGACCGTCGACCAAGAGACCCAGTACTTC.

This chain connects TRBV7-6 to TRBJ2-6; 8 nucleotides line up with TRBD2. The trim removed 4 bases at V and 0 bases at J, leaving 8 bases unmatched. The CDR3 totals 18 residues. Germline-derived CDR1 and CDR2 are SGHVS and FNYEAQ. CDR3 amino acids: CASSSPGLEDSGANVLTF. CDR3 bases: TGTGCCAGCAGCTCACCGGGACTAGAAGACTCTGGGGCCAACGTCCTGACTTTC.

This clonotype was observed a handful of times. The CDR3 DNA is TGTGCCACCAGTGATACCCTTACCGAGACCCAGTACTTC. Translated: CATSDTLTETQYF. V is TRBV24-1 and J is TRBJ2-5; no clear D. The CDR3 runs to 13 residues. V lost 3 bases and J 5 bases, leaving 9 bases between the germline ends. Looked up from germline, CDR1 is KGHDR and CDR2 is SFDVKD.